This T cell receptor (beta chain) was sequenced in a study of T-cell reconstitution after alpha-beta-depleted transplantation in children. Study results and limitations: Reported findings indicate that, about two months after transplant, alpha-beta T cells came from several hundred expanded clones, which were derived from non-depleted graft cells.

The CDR3 loop spans 14 amino acids. Trimming removed 3 bases at V and 6 bases at J, with 14 bases between. Germline loops: CDR1 DFQATT, CDR2 SNEGSKA (reference sequence). During its preparation, the TCRbeta library received unique molecular identifiers. TCRdb re-derived calls from the PCR reads in MiXCR, one entry per CDR3 protein. The sample lists 200,000 or so distinct CDR3 sequences, approximately 6% occurring once. This clonotype was seen repeatedly, ten times or more. What it binds is not known. The clonotype originates from a girl under two years old with combined immunodeficiency, due to receive a stem cell transplant. This material consisted of PBMCs, taken before TCRalphabeta/CD19-depleted stem cell transplant. V is TRBV20-1 and J is TRBJ1-4, with a possible D match to TRBD1 (5 bases). The CDR3 DNA reads as TGCAGTGCTAGCTCCCAGGGTGGGGATGAAAAACTGTTTTTT. This codes for CSASSQGGDEKLFF.